This is a list of T cell receptor beta chains from one sample in a study of molecular identifiers for immune sequencing clone quantification. TCRdb recomputed calls from the PCR reads with MiXCR, one row per CDR3 protein. The table has about 510,000 distinct CDR3 sequences, about 21% seen once. The sequencing sample was made of naive CD8+ T cells from blood, with Jurkat cell RNA spiked in. Source of these receptors: a human donor in good health. Some libraries in this study had Jurkat cell RNA spiked in. Each CDR3 is given without its conserved first and last residue. The listing skips clone size in some rows; elsewhere it reads once, few, many or a size class.

v_gene	abundance	j_gene	CDR3aa
TRBV3-1	NA	TRBJ1-4	ASSPLRDRGLAGFNEKLF
TRBV6-5	NA	TRBJ2-3	ARSYVGTDTQY
TRBV28	NA	TRBJ2-7	VSSPQVRFPYEQY
TRBV4-3	NA	TRBJ2-7	ASSQTPGLLVPYEQY
TRBV23-1	NA	TRBJ2-1	ASSQGGLAGGDEQF
TRBV10-3	few	TRBJ1-2	ATQRELTYGYT
TRBV4-3	NA	TRBJ2-1	ASSHGGTLNEQF
TRBV11-2	few	TRBJ2-1	ASSSHNGNEQF
TRBV9	few	TRBJ2-2	ASSVALTGNTGELF
TRBV9	many	TRBJ2-3	ASSISGATDTQY
TRBV7-2	many	TRBJ2-3	ASSPLLSGGADTQY
TRBV28	NA	TRBJ1-5	ASSPGENWNQPQH
TRBV28	many	TRBJ2-3	ASSTRQRGVWFADTQY
TRBV20-1	NA	TRBJ1-1	SARGRVPEAF
TRBV4-1	many	TRBJ2-3	ASSQGSPLASGGTDTQY
TRBV7-3	NA	TRBJ2-1	ASSLLAGPAYNEQF
TRBV5-6	NA	TRBJ1-2	ASSPNNGGGYGYT
TRBV14	NA	TRBJ2-7	ASSQAQHEQY
TRBV27	many	TRBJ2-7	ASSRLRSYEQY
TRBV6-2/TRBV6-3	NA	TRBJ1-1	ASSYPGHNTEAF
TRBV12-3/TRBV12-4	many	TRBJ2-2	ASSLQGLTGELF
TRBV5-4	many	TRBJ2-7	ASSSGGGSPEQY
TRBV4-1	many	TRBJ1-5	ASSEDRDQPQH
TRBV6-5	many	TRBJ1-2	ASSYAYHPNGYT
TRBV20-1	many	TRBJ1-4	SAKDGLADEKLF
TRBV28	NA	TRBJ1-1	ASIPGKGEDTEAF
TRBV6-6	few	TRBJ2-3	ASSYSRQRGASTDTQY
TRBV4-3	few	TRBJ2-7	ASSQDSGTGTYEQY
TRBV10-2	once	TRBJ1-1	ASSEEPTVNAEAF
TRBV29-1	many	TRBJ2-7	SVESTGGNPYEQY
TRBV20-1	many	TRBJ1-5	SAQAGLNSNQPQH
TRBV5-4	many	TRBJ1-1	ASGTSGEAF
TRBV30	few	TRBJ2-1	AWSSGSSNEQF
TRBV6-5	many	TRBJ1-5	ASSSGGPQH
TRBV6-2/TRBV6-3	few	TRBJ2-2	ASSYSASGYTGELF
TRBV7-9	NA	TRBJ2-1	ASNKGGYNEQF
TRBV20-1	NA	TRBJ2-5	SARDSRGGRQTQY
TRBV20-1	NA	TRBJ2-7	SARDVRESYEQY
TRBV4-3	many	TRBJ1-1	ASSQDTGPDTEAF
TRBV24-1	few	TRBJ2-3	ATSDSLGDTQY
TRBV7-9	NA	TRBJ2-7	ASSTVPGQGGDSYEQY
TRBV11-2	NA	TRBJ2-1	ASSRGGAWEQF
TRBV4-2	many	TRBJ2-1	ASSLQDEQF
TRBV6-2/TRBV6-3	NA	TRBJ2-5	ASSYQASETQY
TRBV5-6	many	TRBJ2-6	ASSLWQSGANVLT
TRBV12-3/TRBV12-4	few	TRBJ2-2	ASSDTSGGATGELF
TRBV6-2/TRBV6-3	NA	TRBJ2-5	ASTPRTSGGQETQY
TRBV11-2	many	TRBJ2-1	ASSRKYNEQF
TRBV30	NA	TRBJ2-1	AWSLESSYNEQF
TRBV4-3	NA	TRBJ2-7	ASSPNHREGDEQY